This TCR beta chain stems from a study of blood T cell repertoires in COVID-19. Overall study context: Researchers got acute and convalescent COVID-19 samples from the United States, Italy and Spain. PBMCs, B-cell-depleted T cells, or T cells were the source of the cDNA or gDNA that made up the material.

There are 15 residues in the CDR3. Looked up from germline, CDR1 is LNHDA and CDR2 is SQIVND (reference sequence). V trimming: 1 base; J trimming: 5 bases; junction bases outside the gene matches: 5. As to this clone: This CDR3 is also generated by other DNA sequences in the sample.

In the authors' workflow: Amplification with reference gene primers provided the estimates of nucleated cell counts. Assay: immunoSEQ multiplex PCR; the TCRdb copy retains only in-frame clones and omits some. The V and J calls and clone size were taken over from that table, and D and trimming were inferred from the DNA. Among about 83,000 clones, around 90% were seen once, and the ten largest hold approximately 2.9%. This chain uses TRBV19 with TRBJ2-1; TRBD2 matches at 7 bases. This TCR was recovered from a woman aged 45-65 years with active or convalescent COVID-19. Input material: peripheral blood. CDR3 sequence reads: CASSIGGGRDNEQFF. The CDR3, as DNA: TGTGCCAGTAGTATAGGGGGAGGGAGGGACAATGAGCAGTTCTTC.